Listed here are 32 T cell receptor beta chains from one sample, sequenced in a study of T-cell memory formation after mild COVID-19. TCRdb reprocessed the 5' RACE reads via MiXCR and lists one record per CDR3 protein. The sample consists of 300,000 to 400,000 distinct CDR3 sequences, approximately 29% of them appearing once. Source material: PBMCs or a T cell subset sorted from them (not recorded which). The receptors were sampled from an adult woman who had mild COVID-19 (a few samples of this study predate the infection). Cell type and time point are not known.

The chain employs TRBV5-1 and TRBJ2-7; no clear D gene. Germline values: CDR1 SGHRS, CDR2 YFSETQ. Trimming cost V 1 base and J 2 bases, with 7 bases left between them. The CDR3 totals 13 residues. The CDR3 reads CASSLIPPYEQYF. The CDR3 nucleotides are TGCGCCAGCAGCTTGATTCCCCCCTACGAGCAGTACTTC.

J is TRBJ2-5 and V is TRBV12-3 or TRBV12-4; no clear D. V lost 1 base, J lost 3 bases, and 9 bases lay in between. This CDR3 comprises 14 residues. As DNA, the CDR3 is TGTGCCAGCAGTTTAGGGTATCGAGAAGAGACCCAGTACTTC. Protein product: CASSLGYREETQYF.

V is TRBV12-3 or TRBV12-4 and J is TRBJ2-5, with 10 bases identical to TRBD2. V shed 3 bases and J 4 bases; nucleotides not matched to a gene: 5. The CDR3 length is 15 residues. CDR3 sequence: CASSFYRTSGETQYF. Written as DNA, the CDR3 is TGTGCCAGCAGTTTTTACCGGACTAGCGGAGAGACCCAGTACTTC.

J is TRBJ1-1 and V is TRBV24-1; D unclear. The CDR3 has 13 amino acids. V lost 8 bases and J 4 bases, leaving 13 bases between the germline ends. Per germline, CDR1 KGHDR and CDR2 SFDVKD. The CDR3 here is CATIRGSVTEAFF. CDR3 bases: TGTGCCACCATTCGTGGGAGCGTCACTGAAGCTTTCTTT.

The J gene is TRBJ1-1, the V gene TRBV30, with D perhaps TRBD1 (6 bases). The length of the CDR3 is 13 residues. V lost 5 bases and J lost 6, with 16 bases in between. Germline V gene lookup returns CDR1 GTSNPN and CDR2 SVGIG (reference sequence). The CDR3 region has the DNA TGTGCCTGGGGTAACAGGGTGCGGGCTGAAGCTTTCTTT. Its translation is CAWGNRVRAEAFF.

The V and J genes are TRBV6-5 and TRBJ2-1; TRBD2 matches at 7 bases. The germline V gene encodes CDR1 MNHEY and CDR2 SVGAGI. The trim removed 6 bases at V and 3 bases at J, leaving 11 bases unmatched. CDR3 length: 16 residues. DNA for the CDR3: TGTGCCAGCAGCCCTAAGTACGGGGGGTTCTACAATGAGCAGTTCTTC. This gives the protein CASSPKYGGFYNEQFF.

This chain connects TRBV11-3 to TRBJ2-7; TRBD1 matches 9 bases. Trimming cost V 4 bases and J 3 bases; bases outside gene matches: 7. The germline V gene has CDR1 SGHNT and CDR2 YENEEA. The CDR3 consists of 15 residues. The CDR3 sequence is CASSSRDRALYEQYF. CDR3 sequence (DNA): TGTGCCAGCAGCTCCCGGGACAGGGCCCTCTACGAGCAGTACTTC.

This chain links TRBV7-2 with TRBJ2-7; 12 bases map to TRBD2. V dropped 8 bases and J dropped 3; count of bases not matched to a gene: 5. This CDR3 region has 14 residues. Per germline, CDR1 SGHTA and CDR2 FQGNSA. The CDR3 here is CASSVTSGSYEQYF. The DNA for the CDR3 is TGTGCCAGCTCGGTGACTAGCGGGAGCTACGAGCAGTACTTC.

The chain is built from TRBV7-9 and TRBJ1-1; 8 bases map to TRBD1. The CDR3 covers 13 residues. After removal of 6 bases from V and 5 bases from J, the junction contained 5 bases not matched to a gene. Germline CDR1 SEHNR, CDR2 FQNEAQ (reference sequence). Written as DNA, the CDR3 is TGTGCCAGCAGTTGGACAGGGAAGACTGAAGCTTTCTTT. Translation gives CASSWTGKTEAFF.

The CDR3 region is CASSWTGRNTEAFF. CDR3 DNA: TGTGCCAGCAGTTGGACAGGAAGGAACACTGAAGCTTTCTTT. V usage is TRBV6-5 and J usage is TRBJ1-1, with TRBD1 identical over 7 bases. Germline V gives CDR1 MNHEY, CDR2 SVGAGI. J lost 1 base, V lost 4 bases, and 3 bases had no gene match. The CDR3 loop spans 14 amino acids.

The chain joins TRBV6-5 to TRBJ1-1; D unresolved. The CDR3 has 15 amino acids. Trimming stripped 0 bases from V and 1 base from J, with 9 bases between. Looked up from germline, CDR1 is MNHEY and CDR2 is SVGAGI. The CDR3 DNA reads TGTGCCAGCAGTTACTCCGGGGAGGGGAACACTGAAGCTTTCTTT. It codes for CASSYSGEGNTEAFF.

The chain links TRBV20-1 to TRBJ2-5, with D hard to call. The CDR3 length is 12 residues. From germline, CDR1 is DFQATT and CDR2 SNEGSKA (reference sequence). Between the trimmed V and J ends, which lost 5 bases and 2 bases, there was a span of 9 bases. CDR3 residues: CSAGRQQETQYF. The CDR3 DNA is TGCAGTGCTGGACGTCAGCAAGAGACCCAGTACTTC.

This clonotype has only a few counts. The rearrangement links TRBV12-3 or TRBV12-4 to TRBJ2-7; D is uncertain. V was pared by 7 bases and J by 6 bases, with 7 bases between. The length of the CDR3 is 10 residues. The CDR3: CASTRREQYF. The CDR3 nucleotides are TGTGCCAGCACCCGGCGCGAGCAGTACTTC.

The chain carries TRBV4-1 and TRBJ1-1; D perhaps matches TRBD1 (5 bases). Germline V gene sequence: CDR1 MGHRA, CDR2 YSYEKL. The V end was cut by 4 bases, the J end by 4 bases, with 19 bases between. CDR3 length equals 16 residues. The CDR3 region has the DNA TGCGCCAGCAGCCCCCGGGACTCCTTCTTGGGCACTGAAGCTTTCTTT. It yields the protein CASSPRDSFLGTEAFF.

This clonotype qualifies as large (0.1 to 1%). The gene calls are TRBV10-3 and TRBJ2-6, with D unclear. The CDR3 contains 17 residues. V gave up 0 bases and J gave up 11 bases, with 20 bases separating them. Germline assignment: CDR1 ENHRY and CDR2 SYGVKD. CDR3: CAISESKSPGPSDVLTF. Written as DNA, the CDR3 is TGTGCCATCAGTGAGTCGAAGTCGCCAGGCCCCTCGGACGTCCTGACTTTC.

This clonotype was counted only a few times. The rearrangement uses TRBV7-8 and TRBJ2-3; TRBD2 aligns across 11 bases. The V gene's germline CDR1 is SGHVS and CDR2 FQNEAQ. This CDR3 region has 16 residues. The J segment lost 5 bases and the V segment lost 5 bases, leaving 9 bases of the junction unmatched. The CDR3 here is CASSRRLAGREDTQYF. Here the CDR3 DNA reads TGTGCCAGCAGCCGGAGACTAGCGGGAAGGGAAGATACGCAGTATTTT.

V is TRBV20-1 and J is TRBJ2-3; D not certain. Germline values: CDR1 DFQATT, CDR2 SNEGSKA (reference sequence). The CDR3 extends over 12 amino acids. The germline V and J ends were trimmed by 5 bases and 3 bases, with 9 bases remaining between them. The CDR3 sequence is CSAGYSTDTQYF. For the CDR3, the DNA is TGCAGTGCTGGGTATTCGACAGATACGCAGTATTTT.

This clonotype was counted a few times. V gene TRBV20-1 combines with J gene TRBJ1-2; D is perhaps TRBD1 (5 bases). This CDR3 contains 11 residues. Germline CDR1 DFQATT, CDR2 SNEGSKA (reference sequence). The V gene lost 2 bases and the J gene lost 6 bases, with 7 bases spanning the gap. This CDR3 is CSARTGDGYTF. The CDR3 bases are TGCAGTGCTAGAACGGGGGATGGCTACACCTTC.

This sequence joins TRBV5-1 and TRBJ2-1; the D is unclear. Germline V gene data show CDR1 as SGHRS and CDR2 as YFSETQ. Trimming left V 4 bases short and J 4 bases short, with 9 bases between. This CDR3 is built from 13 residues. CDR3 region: CASSPLEYNEQFF. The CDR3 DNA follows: TGCGCCAGCAGCCCGCTAGAGTACAATGAGCAGTTCTTC.

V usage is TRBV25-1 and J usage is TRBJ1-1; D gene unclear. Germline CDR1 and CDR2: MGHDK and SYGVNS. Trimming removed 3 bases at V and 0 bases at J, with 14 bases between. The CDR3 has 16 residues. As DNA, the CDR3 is TGTGCCAGCAGTGACGGGGTCTATTCAATGAACACTGAAGCTTTCTTT. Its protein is CASSDGVYSMNTEAFF. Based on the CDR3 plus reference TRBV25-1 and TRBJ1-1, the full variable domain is EADIYQTPRYLVIGTGKKITLECSQTMGHDKMYWYQQDPGMELHLIHYSYGVNSTEKGDLSSESTVSRIRTEHFPLTLESARPSHTSQYLCASSDGVYSMNTEAFFGQGTRLTVV.

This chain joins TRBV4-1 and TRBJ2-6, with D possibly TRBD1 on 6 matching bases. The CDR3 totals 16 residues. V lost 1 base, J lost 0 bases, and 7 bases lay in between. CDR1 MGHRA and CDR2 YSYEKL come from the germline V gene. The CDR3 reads CASSQVDSSGANVLTF. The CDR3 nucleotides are TGCGCCAGCAGCCAAGTGGACAGCTCTGGGGCCAACGTCCTGACTTTC.

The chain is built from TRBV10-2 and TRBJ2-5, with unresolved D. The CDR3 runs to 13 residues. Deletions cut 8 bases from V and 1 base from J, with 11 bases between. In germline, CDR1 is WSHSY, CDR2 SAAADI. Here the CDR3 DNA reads TGCGCCAGCCTAGGAGTGGCCCAAGAGACCCAGTACTTC. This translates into CASLGVAQETQYF.

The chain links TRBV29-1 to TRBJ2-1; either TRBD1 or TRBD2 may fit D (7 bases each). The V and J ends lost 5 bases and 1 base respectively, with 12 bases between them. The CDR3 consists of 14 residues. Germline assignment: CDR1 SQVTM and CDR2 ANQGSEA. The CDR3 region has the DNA TGCAGCGTTTCAGGGGGGGAATCCTACAATGAGCAGTTCTTC. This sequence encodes CSVSGGESYNEQFF.

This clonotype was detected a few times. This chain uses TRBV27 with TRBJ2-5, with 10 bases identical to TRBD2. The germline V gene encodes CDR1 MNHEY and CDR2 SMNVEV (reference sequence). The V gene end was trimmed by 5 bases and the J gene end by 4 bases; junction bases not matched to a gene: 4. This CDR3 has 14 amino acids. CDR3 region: CASSKLAGRETQYF. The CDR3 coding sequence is TGTGCCAGCAGTAAACTAGCGGGAAGAGAGACCCAGTACTTC.

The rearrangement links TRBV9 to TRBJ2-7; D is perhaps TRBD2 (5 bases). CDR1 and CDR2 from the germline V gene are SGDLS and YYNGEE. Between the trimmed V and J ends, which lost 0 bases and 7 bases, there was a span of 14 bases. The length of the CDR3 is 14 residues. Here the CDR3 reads CASSVDGRPGEQYF. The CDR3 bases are TGTGCCAGCAGCGTAGATGGTAGACCGGGAGAGCAGTACTTC.

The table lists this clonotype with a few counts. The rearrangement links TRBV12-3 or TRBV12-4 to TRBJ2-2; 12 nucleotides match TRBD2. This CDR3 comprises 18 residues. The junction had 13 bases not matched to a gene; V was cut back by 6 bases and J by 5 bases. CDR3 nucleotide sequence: TGTGCCAGCAGCCCGACCTATCTAGCGGGGGGGCCTACCGGGGAGCTGTTTTTT. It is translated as CASSPTYLAGGPTGELFF.

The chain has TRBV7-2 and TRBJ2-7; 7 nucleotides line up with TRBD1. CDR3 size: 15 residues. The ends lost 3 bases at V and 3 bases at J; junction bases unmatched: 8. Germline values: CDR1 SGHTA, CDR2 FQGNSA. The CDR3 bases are TGTGCCAGCAGCTTCGGCCACAACAGGGGCTACGAGCAGTACTTC. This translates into CASSFGHNRGYEQYF.

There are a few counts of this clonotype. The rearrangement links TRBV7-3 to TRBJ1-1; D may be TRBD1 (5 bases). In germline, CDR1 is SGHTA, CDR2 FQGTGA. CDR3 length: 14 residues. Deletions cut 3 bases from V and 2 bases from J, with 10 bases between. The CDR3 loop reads CASSFRQGNTEAFF. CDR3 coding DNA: TGTGCCAGCAGCTTCCGCCAGGGAAACACTGAAGCTTTCTTT.

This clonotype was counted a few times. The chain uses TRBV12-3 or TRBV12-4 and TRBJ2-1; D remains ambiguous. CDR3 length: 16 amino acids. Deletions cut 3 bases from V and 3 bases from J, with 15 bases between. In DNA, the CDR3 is TGTGCCAGCAGTTTTCGTAGGACCGGCAACTACAATGAGCAGTTCTTC. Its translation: CASSFRRTGNYNEQFF.

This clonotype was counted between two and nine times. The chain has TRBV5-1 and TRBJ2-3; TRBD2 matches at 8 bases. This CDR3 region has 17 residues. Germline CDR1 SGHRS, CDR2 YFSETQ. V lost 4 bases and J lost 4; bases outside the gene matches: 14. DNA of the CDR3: TGCGCCAGCAGCACCACCCCAACCCGGGGGGGAGCAGATACGCAGTATTTT. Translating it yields CASSTTPTRGGADTQYF. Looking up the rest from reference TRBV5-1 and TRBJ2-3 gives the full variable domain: KAGVTQTPRYLIKTRGQQVTLSCSPISGHRSVSWYQQTPGQGLQFLFEYFSETQRNKGNFPGRFSGRQFSNSRSEMNVSTLELGDSALYLCASSTTPTRGGADTQYFGPGTRLTVL.

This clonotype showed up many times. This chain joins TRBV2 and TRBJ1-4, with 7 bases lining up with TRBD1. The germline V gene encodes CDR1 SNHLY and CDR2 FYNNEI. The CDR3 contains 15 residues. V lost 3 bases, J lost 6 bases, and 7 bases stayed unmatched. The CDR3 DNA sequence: TGTGCCAGCAGTGACTCGGGACAGAGGCATGAAAAACTGTTTTTT. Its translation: CASSDSGQRHEKLFF.

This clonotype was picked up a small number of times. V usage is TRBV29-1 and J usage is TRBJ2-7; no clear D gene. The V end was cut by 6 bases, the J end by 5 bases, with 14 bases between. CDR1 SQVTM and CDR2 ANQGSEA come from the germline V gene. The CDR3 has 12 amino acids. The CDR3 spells CSVRIAGDEQYF. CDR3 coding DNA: TGCAGCGTGAGGATAGCAGGTGACGAGCAGTACTTC.